Presented here are 18 T cell receptor beta chains from one specimen sequenced in a study of graft-versus-host responses after intestinal transplantation. The method was immunoSEQ multiplex PCR; TCRdb's version includes in-frame clones alone and lacks a portion of them. The sample shows more than 20,000 clones, roughly 89% of them seen only once. The sample was PBMCs, taken around 65 days after intestinal transplantation. These TCRs come from a human patient who received an intestinal transplant, so some T cells may come from the graft donor.

The chain couples TRBV6-5 to TRBJ1-5; 10 bases match TRBD1. Losses at the gene ends were 10 bases for V and 4 bases for J; bases not matched to a gene: 7. This CDR3 spans 14 amino acids. The germline CDR1 and CDR2 sequences are MNHEY and SVGAGI. The CDR3 sequence: CATVTGGENQPQHF. The CDR3 DNA follows: TGTGCCACCGTGACAGGGGGCGAGAATCAGCCCCAGCATTTT.

V and J are TRBV6-5 and TRBJ2-3; D remains ambiguous. The CDR3 has 11 residues. Per germline, CDR1 MNHEY and CDR2 SVGAGI. Trimming shortened V by 6 bases and J by 3 bases, and 4 bases separated the two germline ends. Here the CDR3 reads CASRGTDTQYF. CDR3 nucleotide sequence: TGTGCCAGCAGGGGAACAGATACGCAGTATTTT.

The chain carries TRBV19 and TRBJ1-1; 8 bases match TRBD1. Per germline, CDR1 LNHDA and CDR2 SQIVND (reference sequence). V lost 6 bases, J lost 5 bases, and 5 bases stayed unmatched. The CDR3 has 13 amino acids. The CDR3 here is CASRVTGVTEAFF. CDR3 nucleotides: TGTGCCAGTAGAGTGACAGGGGTGACTGAAGCTTTCTTT.

The chain combines TRBV28 with TRBJ2-1, with D possibly being TRBD1 (6 bases). Germline V gives CDR1 MDHEN, CDR2 SYDVKM. Trimming removed 3 bases at V and 6 bases at J, with 15 bases between. This CDR3 region has 15 residues. CDR3 sequence reads: CASSFDRLISNEQFF. The CDR3 DNA follows: TGTGCCAGCAGTTTCGACAGGTTAATTAGCAATGAGCAGTTCTTC.

The V gene is TRBV4-1, the J gene TRBJ1-2, with TRBD1 matching 9 bases. The germline V gene encodes CDR1 MGHRA and CDR2 YSYEKL. The CDR3 has 16 residues. V lost 1 base and J lost 0; bases outside the gene matches: 3. CDR3 DNA: TGCGCCAGCAGCCAAGCCAGGGACAGGGCTAACTATGGCTACACCTTC. This gives the protein CASSQARDRANYGYTF.

This chain links TRBV10-2 with TRBJ2-2; D is unclear. Trimming stripped 0 bases from V and 2 bases from J, with 7 bases between. There are 15 residues in the CDR3. In germline, CDR1 is WSHSY, CDR2 SAAADI. The CDR3 DNA reads as TGCGCCAGCAGTGAGTCACCCGAAAACACCGGGGAGCTGTTTTTT. It yields the protein CASSESPENTGELFF.

The chain joins TRBV2 to TRBJ2-2; TRBD1 aligns across 9 bases. The V gene's germline CDR1 is SNHLY and CDR2 FYNNEI. J gave up 4 bases and V 5 bases, and 11 bases lay outside the gene matches. The CDR3 consists of 17 residues. The CDR3 region has the DNA TGTGCCAGCAGTTTGACAGGGGGAGATTTAGGCACCGGGGAGCTGTTTTTT. Its translation is CASSLTGGDLGTGELFF.

The J gene is TRBJ1-1, the V gene TRBV6-6; perhaps TRBD1 as D (5 bases). The CDR3 totals 15 residues. From germline, CDR1 is MNHNY and CDR2 SVGAGI (reference sequence). V was cut by 8 bases and J by 1 base, with 17 bases left in between. The CDR3 region is CASSTPGAENTEAFF. CDR3 coding DNA: TGTGCCAGCTCTACTCCCGGGGCAGAGAACACTGAAGCTTTCTTT.

This clone was detected once. The V call is TRBV19, the J call TRBJ2-3; no reliable D call. V was trimmed by 1 base and J by 1 base, leaving 12 bases between them. The CDR3 extends over 16 amino acids. CDR1 and CDR2 from the germline V gene are LNHDA and SQIVND (reference sequence). The DNA for the CDR3 is TGTGCCAGTAGTATAGCTGGGGAAGAGGGCACAGATACGCAGTATTTT. Amino acids: CASSIAGEEGTDTQYF.

This clone has just one count. This rearrangement joins TRBV7-2 to TRBJ2-3; no reliable D call. The CDR3 extends over 14 amino acids. Looked up from germline, CDR1 is SGHTA and CDR2 is FQGNSA. The germline V and J ends were trimmed by 3 bases and 0 bases, with 7 bases remaining between them. The CDR3 sequence: CASSLRTSTDTQYF. CDR3 DNA: TGTGCCAGCAGCTTGAGAACTAGCACAGATACGCAGTATTTT.

The gene calls are TRBV30 and TRBJ2-1; D might be TRBD1 (6 bases). The CDR3 consists of 13 residues. V lost 4 bases and J 5 bases, leaving 12 bases between the germline ends. Germline V gene sequence: CDR1 GTSNPN, CDR2 SVGIG (reference sequence). In DNA, the CDR3 is TGTGCCTGGACTGGGGGCAGGGACAATGAGCAGTTCTTC. It codes for CAWTGGRDNEQFF.

This sequence joins TRBV7-9 and TRBJ1-2; D is perhaps TRBD1 (6 bases). Germline V gene data show CDR1 as SEHNR and CDR2 as FQNEAQ (reference sequence). The CDR3 covers 15 residues. V was trimmed by 3 bases and J by 4 bases, leaving 15 bases between them. The CDR3 DNA follows: TGTGCCAGCAGCTTGAACGCGCAGGGGATCTATGGCTACACCTTC. Translated: CASSLNAQGIYGYTF.

The chain employs TRBV9 and TRBJ2-2; D might be TRBD1 (6 bases). V lost 3 bases, J lost 4 bases, and 10 bases lay in between. The CDR3 totals 14 residues. Germline V gene sequence: CDR1 SGDLS, CDR2 YYNGEE. The CDR3 DNA sequence: TGTGCCAGCAGCGCGACAGGCCTCACCGGGGAGCTGTTTTTT. The encoded protein is CASSATGLTGELFF.

The chain couples TRBV30 to TRBJ2-1, with TRBD1 matching over 10 bases. This CDR3 is built from 15 residues. Germline lookup yields CDR1 GTSNPN and CDR2 SVGIG (reference sequence). J was trimmed by 8 bases and V by 1 base; bases with no gene match: 8. CDR3 sequence: CAWSDPGQGQHEQFF. The CDR3 DNA sequence: TGTGCCTGGAGTGACCCGGGACAGGGGCAACATGAGCAGTTCTTC.

This chain joins TRBV19 and TRBJ2-1; no definite D call. CDR3 size: 18 residues. Germline V gives CDR1 LNHDA, CDR2 SQIVND (reference sequence). V lost 2 bases to trimming and J lost 0 bases, with 17 bases between them. CDR3 region: CASSIQVTSPRSYNEQFF. For the CDR3, the DNA is TGTGCCAGTAGTATACAAGTGACCAGCCCGCGCTCCTACAATGAGCAGTTCTTC.

CDR3 coding DNA: TGCGCCAGCAGCCAGAGCCGGGCGGAAACCTACGAGCAGTACTTC. It yields the protein CASSQSRAETYEQYF. The rearrangement joins TRBV4-3 to TRBJ2-7; the D is unclear. This CDR3 is 15 amino acids long. CDR1 is LGHNA and CDR2 is YSLEER in the germline V gene. V lost 3 bases and J lost 2, with 14 bases in between.

The chain employs TRBV30 and TRBJ1-2, with 8 bases that match TRBD1. From germline, CDR1 is GTSNPN and CDR2 SVGIG (reference sequence). This CDR3 has 13 amino acids. V shed 4 bases and J 1 base; nucleotides not matched to a gene: 2. The CDR3 DNA is TGTGCCTGGAAAGGACAGGGTAACTATGGCTACACCTTC. The encoded protein is CAWKGQGNYGYTF.

CDR3 amino acids: CASSLELGPEVAGDEQFF. Written as DNA, the CDR3 is TGTGCCAGCAGCTTAGAGTTAGGGCCGGAGGTAGCGGGGGATGAGCAGTTCTTC. The chain uses TRBV11-2 and TRBJ2-1; 9 bases are shared with TRBD2. J was trimmed by 8 bases and V by 0 bases; bases with no gene match: 14. CDR1 and CDR2 from the germline V gene are SGHAT and FQNNGV. This CDR3 is 18 amino acids long.